The 20 T cell receptor beta chains presented below share a single source sample, sequenced in a study of neurological immune-mediated disorders. TCRdb independently ran MiXCR on the 5' RACE reads; one entry per CDR3 protein. The top ten clones hold roughly 12% of a sample with 40,000 to 50,000 distinct CDR3 sequences, over 2% of them seen once. The source material was PBMCs. Receptors were obtained from a man aged 25-45 years with multiple sclerosis.

In its sample, this clonotype was seen many times. This CDR3 reads CASRGSTDTQYF. The CDR3 DNA follows: TGTGCCAGCAGGGGCAGCACAGATACGCAGTATTTT. This chain links TRBV28 with TRBJ2-3; D not certain. CDR3 length: 12 residues. Germline loops: CDR1 MDHEN, CDR2 SYDVKM. Trimming left V 6 bases short and J 0 bases short, with 4 bases between.

The chain joins TRBV29-1 to TRBJ2-7; D possibly corresponds to TRBD2 (5 bases). Germline V lookup: CDR1 SQVTM, CDR2 ANQGSEA. V lost 4 bases, J lost 3 bases, and 16 bases lay in between. This CDR3 comprises 14 residues. The chain's CDR3 is CSVADGGPIYEQYF. CDR3 DNA: TGCAGCGTTGCCGACGGAGGACCGATCTACGAGCAGTACTTC.

This clonotype was seen many times. The V and J genes are TRBV12-3 or TRBV12-4 and TRBJ2-1, with D uncertain. CDR3 size: 15 residues. The germline V and J ends were trimmed by 4 bases and 5 bases, with 15 bases remaining between them. The CDR3 loop is CASSSQSQGHNEQFF. The CDR3 DNA reads as TGTGCCAGCAGTTCGCAGTCGCAAGGGCACAATGAGCAGTTCTTC.

This clonotype was detected many times. This chain connects TRBV29-1 to TRBJ2-5; D tentatively fits TRBD1 or TRBD2 (5 bases each). The CDR3 is 12 residues long. Germline loops: CDR1 SQVTM, CDR2 ANQGSEA. V was pared by 3 bases and J by 4 bases, with 9 bases between. CDR3 region: CSVDGGRETQYF. The CDR3 DNA is TGCAGCGTTGATGGGGGTCGAGAGACCCAGTACTTC. Based on the CDR3 plus reference TRBV29-1 and TRBJ2-5, the full variable domain is SAVISQKPSRDICQRGTSLTIQCQVDSQVTMMFWYRQQPGQSLTLIATANQGSEATYESGFVIDKFPISRPNLTFSTLTVSNMSPEDSSIYLCSVDGGRETQYFGPGTRLLVL.

In this sample, this clonotype turned up many times. Here the CDR3 reads CASTYRTNTGELFF. CDR3 coding DNA: TGCGCCAGCACCTACAGAACGAACACCGGGGAGCTGTTTTTT. V is TRBV5-1 and J is TRBJ2-2; no definite D call. The germline gives CDR1 SGHRS, CDR2 YFSETQ. The CDR3 has 14 residues. V was cut by 6 bases and J by 0 bases, with 9 bases left in between.

This clonotype occurred many times. The chain recombines TRBV9 with TRBJ2-1; the match to TRBD1 covers 11 bases. V lost 0 bases, J lost 8 bases, and 7 bases stayed unmatched. The germline CDR1 and CDR2 sequences are SGDLS and YYNGEE. The CDR3 totals 16 residues. Here the CDR3 DNA reads TGTGCCAGCAGCGTAGGACCGGGACAGGGGGACTATGAGCAGTTCTTC. Translating gives CASSVGPGQGDYEQFF.

This clonotype was found many times. The chain is built from TRBV20-1 and TRBJ2-7; TRBD1 might be the D (6 bases). The CDR3 covers 13 residues. CDR1 and CDR2 from the germline V gene are DFQATT and SNEGSKA (reference sequence). Trimming removed 4 bases at V and 6 bases at J, with 16 bases between. CDR3 region: CSAIQLDRLEQYF. In DNA, the CDR3 is TGCAGTGCTATACAACTTGACAGGCTCGAGCAGTACTTC.

Ten or more counts support this clonotype. This chain joins TRBV20-1 and TRBJ2-2, with 10 bases lining up with TRBD2. J was trimmed by 5 bases and V by 6 bases; bases with no gene match: 6. The CDR3 totals 14 residues. Per germline, CDR1 DFQATT and CDR2 SNEGSKA (reference sequence). In nucleotides, the CDR3 is TGCAGTGCGCGGACTAGCGGAGCAACCGGGGAGCTGTTTTTT. It translates to CSARTSGATGELFF.

At least ten counts were recorded for this clonotype. This rearrangement joins TRBV6-5 to TRBJ2-1, with 11 bases aligning to TRBD2. The CDR3 is made up of 16 amino acids. CDR1 is MNHEY, CDR2 SVGAGI, per germline. V was clipped by 0 bases and J by 14 bases; unmatched bases: 12. CDR3 region: CASSYSPGLAAPREFF. In DNA, the CDR3 is TGTGCCAGCAGTTACTCTCCGGGACTAGCGGCACCTCGGGAGTTCTTC.

This clonotype was seen at least ten times. The rearrangement joins TRBV20-1 to TRBJ2-7, with 8 bases matching TRBD2. CDR3 length: 14 amino acids. Germline values: CDR1 DFQATT, CDR2 SNEGSKA (reference sequence). With V trimmed by 0 bases and J by 0 bases, 1 base remained unmatched. The CDR3 region has the DNA TGCAGTGCTAGAGATAGCGGGAACTCCTACGAGCAGTACTTC. Its translation is CSARDSGNSYEQYF.

This clonotype appeared many times. The chain uses TRBV5-1 and TRBJ2-5; the match to TRBD1 covers 8 bases. Germline CDR1 and CDR2: SGHRS and YFSETQ. Trimming cost V 4 bases and J 5 bases; bases outside gene matches: 4. The CDR3 runs to 13 residues. This CDR3 is CASSGGQAETQYF. In DNA, the CDR3 is TGCGCCAGCAGCGGGGGACAGGCGGAGACCCAGTACTTC.

The CDR3 is CASRGSWNTGELFF. In DNA form, the CDR3 reads TGTGCCAGTAGGGGTAGCTGGAACACCGGGGAGCTGTTTTTT. V usage is TRBV19 and J usage is TRBJ2-2; no reliable D call. The ends were cut back, 6 bases at V and 1 base at J, with 9 bases in the middle. CDR1 LNHDA and CDR2 SQIVND come from the germline V gene (reference sequence). This CDR3 comprises 14 residues.

This clonotype was counted at least ten times. This rearrangement joins TRBV7-9 to TRBJ2-7, with unresolved D. The CDR3 covers 11 residues. Germline CDR1 reads SEHNR; CDR2 reads FQNEAQ (reference sequence). V lost 4 bases to trimming and J lost 5 bases, with 6 bases between them. CDR3: CASSSLDEQYF. In DNA, the CDR3 is TGTGCCAGCAGCTCCCTCGACGAGCAGTACTTC.

This clonotype was seen ten or more times. The chain employs TRBV4-1 and TRBJ1-5; the D is unclear. The CDR3 runs 12 residues. Germline V lookup: CDR1 MGHRA, CDR2 YSYEKL. The ends were cut back, 0 bases at V and 3 bases at J, with 0 bases in the middle. CDR3 sequence: CASSQDNQPQHF. The CDR3, as DNA: TGCGCCAGCAGCCAAGACAATCAGCCCCAGCATTTT.

Many counts were recorded for this clonotype. The V gene is TRBV20-1, the J gene TRBJ2-6, with 7 nucleotides matching TRBD1. The germline CDR1 and CDR2 sequences are DFQATT and SNEGSKA (reference sequence). The CDR3 has 16 amino acids. Unmatched junction bases numbered 7, after V lost 5 bases and J lost 0 bases. CDR3 bases: TGCAGTGCTCCGGACAGGCGTAGCTCTGGGGCCAACGTCCTGACTTTC. Protein sequence: CSAPDRRSSGANVLTF.

This clonotype was observed many times. The chain couples TRBV20-1 to TRBJ2-1, with 8 bases lining up with TRBD2. Germline loops: CDR1 DFQATT, CDR2 SNEGSKA (reference sequence). This CDR3 has 13 amino acids. Unmatched junction bases numbered 8, after V lost 6 bases and J lost 7 bases. CDR3 sequence (DNA): TGCAGTGCGAGGGCGGGAGGTGGTAATGAGCAGTTCTTC. It is translated as CSARAGGGNEQFF.

The table lists this clonotype with many counts. This chain connects TRBV5-1 to TRBJ1-2; D not certain. The CDR3 covers 13 residues. The ends were cut back, 5 bases at V and 4 bases at J, with 12 bases in the middle. The germline gives CDR1 SGHRS, CDR2 YFSETQ. This CDR3 reads CASRDPDGYGYTF. CDR3 sequence (DNA): TGCGCCAGCAGAGATCCGGACGGCTATGGCTACACCTTC.

Remarks on this clonotype: At one boundary the junction diverges from the germline segment, which might be a read error. This chain connects TRBV7-8 to TRBJ1-6; perhaps TRBD1 as D (6 bases). In germline, CDR1 is SGHVS, CDR2 FQNEAQ. The CDR3 sequence is 16 residues long. As DNA, the CDR3 is TGTGCCATCAGCCCTACAGGGCTACTTTATAATTCAACCCTCAACTTT. It codes for CAISPTGLLYNSTLNF.

This clonotype has at least ten counts. The rearrangement uses TRBV20-1 and TRBJ2-1, with 11 bases that match TRBD2. The CDR3 extends over 16 amino acids. Germline-derived CDR1 and CDR2 are DFQATT and SNEGSKA (reference sequence). Trimming took 0 bases from V and 4 from J; bases not matched to a gene: 5. Written as DNA, the CDR3 is TGCAGTGCTAGAGACCCACTAGCGGGAGTGTACAATGAGCAGTTCTTC. Translated, it gives CSARDPLAGVYNEQFF.

This clonotype was counted ten times or more. The chain uses TRBV18 and TRBJ1-1, with D maybe TRBD1 (6 bases). Germline V lookup: CDR1 KGHSH, CDR2 LQKENI. Trimming cost V 4 bases and J 1 base, with 10 bases left between them. The CDR3 runs to 14 residues. The CDR3 reads CASSQSTGNTEAFF. CDR3 nucleotide sequence: TGTGCCAGCTCACAGTCGACAGGGAACACTGAAGCTTTCTTT.